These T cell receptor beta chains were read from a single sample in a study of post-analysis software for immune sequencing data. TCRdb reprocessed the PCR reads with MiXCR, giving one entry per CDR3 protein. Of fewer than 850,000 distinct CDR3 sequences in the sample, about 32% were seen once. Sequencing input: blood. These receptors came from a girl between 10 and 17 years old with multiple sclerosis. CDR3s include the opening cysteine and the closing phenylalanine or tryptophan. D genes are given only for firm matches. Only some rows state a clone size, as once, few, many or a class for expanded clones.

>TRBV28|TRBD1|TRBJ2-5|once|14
CASSLGSRGLEQYF
TGTGCCAGCAGTCTCGGTTCGAGGGGGCTTGAGCAGTACTTC
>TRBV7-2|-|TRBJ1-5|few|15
CASSLDLVSVRPQHF
TGTGCCAGCAGCTTAGATCTCGTTAGTGTACGGCCCCAGCATTTT
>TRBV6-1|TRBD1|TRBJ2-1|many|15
CASSDMGQGLYEQFF
TGTGCCAGCAGTGATATGGGACAGGGGTTATATGAGCAGTTCTTC
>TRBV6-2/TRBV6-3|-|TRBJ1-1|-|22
CASSYSFRRGAGINPLNTEAFF
TGTGCCAGCAGTTACTCCTTTCGAAGGGGCGCGGGCATCAACCCGCTGAACACTGAAGCTTTCTTT
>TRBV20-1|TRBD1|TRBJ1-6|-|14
CSARHRGLGSPLHF
TGCAGTGCTCGGCACAGGGGGCTGGGATCACCCCTCCACTTT
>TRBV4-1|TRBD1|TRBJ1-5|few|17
CASSSGTGEGSNQPQHF
TGCGCCAGCAGCTCCGGGACAGGGGAAGGGAGCAATCAGCCCCAGCATTTT
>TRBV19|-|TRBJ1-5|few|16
CASSIVSQGPWQPQHF
TGTGCCAGTAGTATAGTTAGCCAGGGCCCTTGGCAGCCCCAGCATTTT
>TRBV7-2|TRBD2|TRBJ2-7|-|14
CASSLGRGSHEQYF
TGTGCCAGCAGCTTAGGGCGGGGGTCCCACGAGCAGTACTTC
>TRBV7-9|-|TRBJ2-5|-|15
CASSLAPAGRETQYF
TGTGCCAGCAGCTTAGCGCCGGCAGGGAGAGAGACCCAGTACTTC
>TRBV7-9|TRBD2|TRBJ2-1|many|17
CASSPGLAGGPVNEQFF
TGTGCCAGCAGCCCGGGACTAGCGGGGGGGCCCGTAAATGAGCAGTTCTTC